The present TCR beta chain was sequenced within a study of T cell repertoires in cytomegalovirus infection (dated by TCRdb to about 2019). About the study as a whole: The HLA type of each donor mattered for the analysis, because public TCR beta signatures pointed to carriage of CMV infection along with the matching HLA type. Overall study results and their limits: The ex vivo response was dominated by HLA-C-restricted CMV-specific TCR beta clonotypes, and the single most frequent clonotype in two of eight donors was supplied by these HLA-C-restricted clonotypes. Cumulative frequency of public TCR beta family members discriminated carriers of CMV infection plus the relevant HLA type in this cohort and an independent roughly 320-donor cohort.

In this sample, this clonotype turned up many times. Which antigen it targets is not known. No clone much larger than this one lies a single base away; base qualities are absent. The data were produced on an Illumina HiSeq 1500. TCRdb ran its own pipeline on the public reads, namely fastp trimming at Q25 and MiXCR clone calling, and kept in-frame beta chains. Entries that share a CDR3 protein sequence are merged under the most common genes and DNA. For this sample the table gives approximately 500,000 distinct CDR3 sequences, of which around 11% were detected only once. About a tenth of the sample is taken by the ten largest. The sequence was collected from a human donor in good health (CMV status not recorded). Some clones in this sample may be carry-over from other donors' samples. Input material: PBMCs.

The DNA is TGTGCCAGCAGCCCGGGACTAGCGGGAGATGAGCAGTACTTC. Its amino acids are CASSPGLAGDEQYF. The chain employs TRBV7-2 and TRBJ2-7; 14 of the junction bases match TRBD2. The germline V gene encodes CDR1 SGHTA and CDR2 FQGNSA. From the cysteine through the phenylalanine, the CDR3 covers 14 amino acids. Solely the CDR3 DNA is kept, with 42 bases framed from the first base. Trimming takes 5 bases off V and 7 bases off J; junction bases not matched to a gene: 4.